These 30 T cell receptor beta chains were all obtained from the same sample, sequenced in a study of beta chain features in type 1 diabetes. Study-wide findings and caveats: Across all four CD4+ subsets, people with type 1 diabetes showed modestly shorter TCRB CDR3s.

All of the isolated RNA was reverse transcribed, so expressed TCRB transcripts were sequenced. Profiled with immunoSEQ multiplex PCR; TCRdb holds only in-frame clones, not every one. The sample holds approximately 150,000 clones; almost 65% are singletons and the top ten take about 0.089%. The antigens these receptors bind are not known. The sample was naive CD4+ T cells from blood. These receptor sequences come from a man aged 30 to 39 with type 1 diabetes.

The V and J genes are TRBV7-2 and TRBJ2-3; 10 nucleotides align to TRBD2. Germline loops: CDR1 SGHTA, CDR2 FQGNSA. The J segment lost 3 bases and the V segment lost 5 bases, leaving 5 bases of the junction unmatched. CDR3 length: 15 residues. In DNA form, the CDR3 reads TGTGCCAGCAGCCGGACTAGCGGCACGACAGATACGCAGTATTTT. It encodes CASSRTSGTTDTQYF.

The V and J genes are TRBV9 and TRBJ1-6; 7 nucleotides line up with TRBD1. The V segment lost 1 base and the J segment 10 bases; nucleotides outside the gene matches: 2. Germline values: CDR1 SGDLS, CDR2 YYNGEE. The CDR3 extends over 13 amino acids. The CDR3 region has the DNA TGTGCCAGCAGCGTACAGGGGGAGTCACCCCTCCACTTT. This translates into CASSVQGESPLHF.

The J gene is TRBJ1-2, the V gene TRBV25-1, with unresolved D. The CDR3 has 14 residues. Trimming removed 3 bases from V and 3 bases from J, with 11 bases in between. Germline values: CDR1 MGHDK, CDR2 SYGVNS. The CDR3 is CASSEDFSHYGYTF. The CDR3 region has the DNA TGTGCCAGCAGTGAGGACTTCAGTCACTATGGCTACACCTTC.

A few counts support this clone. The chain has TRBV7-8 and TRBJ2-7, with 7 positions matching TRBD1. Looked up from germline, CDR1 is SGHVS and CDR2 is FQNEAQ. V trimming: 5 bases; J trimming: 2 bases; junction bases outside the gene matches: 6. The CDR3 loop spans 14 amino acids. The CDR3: CASSPGQVTYEQYF. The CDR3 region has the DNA TGTGCCAGCAGCCCAGGACAGGTGACCTACGAGCAGTACTTC. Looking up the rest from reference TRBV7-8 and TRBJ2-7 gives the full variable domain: GAGVSQSPRYKVAKRGQDVALRCDPISGHVSLFWYQQALGQGPEFLTYFQNEAQLDKSGLPSDRFFAERPEGSVSTLKIQRTQQEDSAVYLCASSPGQVTYEQYFGPGTRLTVT.

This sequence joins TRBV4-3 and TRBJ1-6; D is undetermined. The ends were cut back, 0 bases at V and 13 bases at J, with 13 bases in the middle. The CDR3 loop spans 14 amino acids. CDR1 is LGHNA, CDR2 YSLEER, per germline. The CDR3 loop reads CASSQDLRVGPLHF. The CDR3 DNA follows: TGCGCCAGCAGCCAAGATTTGAGGGTTGGCCCCCTCCACTTT.

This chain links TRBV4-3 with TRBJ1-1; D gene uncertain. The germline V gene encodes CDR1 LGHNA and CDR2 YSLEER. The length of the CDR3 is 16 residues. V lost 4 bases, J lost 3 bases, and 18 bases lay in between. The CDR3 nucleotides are TGCGCCAGCAGCCGAGGACTTAGAGATCGTGACACTGAAGCTTTCTTT. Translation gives CASSRGLRDRDTEAFF.

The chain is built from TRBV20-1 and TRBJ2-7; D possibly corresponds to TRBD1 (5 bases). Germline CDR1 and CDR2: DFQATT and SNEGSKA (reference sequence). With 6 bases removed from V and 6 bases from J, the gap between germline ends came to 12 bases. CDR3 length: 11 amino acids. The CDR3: CSATQGSEQYF. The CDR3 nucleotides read TGCAGTGCGACCCAGGGTAGCGAGCAGTACTTC.

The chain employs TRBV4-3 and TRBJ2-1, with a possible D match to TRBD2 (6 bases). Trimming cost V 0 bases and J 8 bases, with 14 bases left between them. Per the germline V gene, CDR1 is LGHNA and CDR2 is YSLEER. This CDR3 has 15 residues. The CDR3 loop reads CASSQDWASADEQFF. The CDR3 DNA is TGCGCCAGCAGCCAAGATTGGGCTAGCGCTGATGAGCAGTTCTTC.

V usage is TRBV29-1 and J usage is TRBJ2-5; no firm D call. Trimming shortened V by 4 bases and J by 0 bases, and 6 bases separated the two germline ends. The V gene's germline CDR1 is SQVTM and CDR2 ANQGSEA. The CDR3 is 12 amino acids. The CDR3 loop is CSVGPHQETQYF. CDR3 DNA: TGCAGCGTTGGTCCCCACCAAGAGACCCAGTACTTC.

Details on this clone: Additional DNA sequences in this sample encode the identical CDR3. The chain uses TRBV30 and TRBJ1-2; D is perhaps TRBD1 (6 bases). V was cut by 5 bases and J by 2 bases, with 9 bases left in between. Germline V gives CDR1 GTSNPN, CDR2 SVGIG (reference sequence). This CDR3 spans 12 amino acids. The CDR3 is CAWSTGNYGYTF. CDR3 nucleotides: TGTGCCTGGTCAACAGGGAACTATGGCTACACCTTC.

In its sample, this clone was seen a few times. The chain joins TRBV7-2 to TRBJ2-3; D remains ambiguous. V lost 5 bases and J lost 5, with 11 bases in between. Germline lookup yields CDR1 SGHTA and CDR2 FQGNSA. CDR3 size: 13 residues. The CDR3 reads CASSRNGGDTQYF. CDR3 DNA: TGTGCCAGCAGCCGTAACGGCGGAGATACGCAGTATTTT. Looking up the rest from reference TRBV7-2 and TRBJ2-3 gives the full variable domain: GAGVSQSPSNKVTEKGKDVELRCDPISGHTALYWYRQSLGQGLEFLIYFQGNSAPDKSGLPSDRFSAERTGGSVSTLTIQRTQQEDSAVYLCASSRNGGDTQYFGPGTRLTVL.

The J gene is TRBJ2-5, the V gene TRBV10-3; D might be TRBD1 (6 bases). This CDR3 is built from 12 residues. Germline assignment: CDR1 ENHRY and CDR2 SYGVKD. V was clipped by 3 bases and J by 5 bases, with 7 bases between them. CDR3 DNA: TGTGCCATCAGTGATCAGGGGGAGACCCAGTACTTC. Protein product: CAISDQGETQYF.

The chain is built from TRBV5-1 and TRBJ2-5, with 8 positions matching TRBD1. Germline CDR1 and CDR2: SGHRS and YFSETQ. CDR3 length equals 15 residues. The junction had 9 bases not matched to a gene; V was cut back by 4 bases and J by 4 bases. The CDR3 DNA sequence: TGCGCCAGCAGCGATGGGACAGGCCGTCGAGAGACCCAGTACTTC. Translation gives CASSDGTGRRETQYF.

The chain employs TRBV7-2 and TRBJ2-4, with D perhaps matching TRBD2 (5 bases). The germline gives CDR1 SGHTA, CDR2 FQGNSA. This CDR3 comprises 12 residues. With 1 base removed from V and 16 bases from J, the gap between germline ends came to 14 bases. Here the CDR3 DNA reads TGTGCCAGCAGCTTAGATGCTACTAGACGCTACTTC. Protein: CASSLDATRRYF.

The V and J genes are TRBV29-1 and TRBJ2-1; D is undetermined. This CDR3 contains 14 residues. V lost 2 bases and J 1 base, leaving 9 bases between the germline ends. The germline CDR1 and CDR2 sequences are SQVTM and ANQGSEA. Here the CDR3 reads CSVEMWLSYNEQFF. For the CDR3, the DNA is TGCAGCGTTGAAATGTGGTTGTCCTACAATGAGCAGTTCTTC.

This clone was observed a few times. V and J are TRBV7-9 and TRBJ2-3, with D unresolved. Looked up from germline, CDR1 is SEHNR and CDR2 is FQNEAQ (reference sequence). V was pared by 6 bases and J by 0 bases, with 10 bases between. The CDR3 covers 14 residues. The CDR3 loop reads CASSDGRSTDTQYF. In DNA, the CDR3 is TGTGCCAGCAGTGATGGTAGGAGCACAGATACGCAGTATTTT.

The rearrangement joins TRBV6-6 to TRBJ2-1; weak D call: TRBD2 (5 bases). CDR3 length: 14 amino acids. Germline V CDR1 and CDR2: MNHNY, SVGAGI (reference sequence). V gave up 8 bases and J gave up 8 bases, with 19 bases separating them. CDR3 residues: CASAPPRDSHEQFF. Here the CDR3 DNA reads TGTGCCAGCGCACCTCCGAGGGATAGTCATGAGCAGTTCTTC.

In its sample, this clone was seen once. The CDR3, as DNA: TGTGCCAGCGAGGGGACAGGGCCAACGAGCCCTCAAGAGACCCAGTACTTC. Protein sequence: CASEGTGPTSPQETQYF. V is TRBV2 and J is TRBJ2-5; 9 nucleotides agree with TRBD1. The V and J ends lost 8 bases and 2 bases, in that order; junction bases with no gene match: 15. The CDR3 runs 17 residues. CDR1 and CDR2 (germline): SNHLY, FYNNEI.

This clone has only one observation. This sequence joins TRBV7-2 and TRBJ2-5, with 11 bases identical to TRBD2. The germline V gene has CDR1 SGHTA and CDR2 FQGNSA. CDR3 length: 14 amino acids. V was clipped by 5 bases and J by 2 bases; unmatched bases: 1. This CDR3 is CASSGTSGQETQYF. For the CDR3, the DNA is TGTGCCAGCAGCGGGACTAGCGGACAAGAGACCCAGTACTTC.

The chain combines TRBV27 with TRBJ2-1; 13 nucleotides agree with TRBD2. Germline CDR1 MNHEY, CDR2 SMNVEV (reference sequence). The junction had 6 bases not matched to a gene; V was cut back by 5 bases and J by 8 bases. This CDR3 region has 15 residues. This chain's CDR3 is CASSTSGGATHEQFF. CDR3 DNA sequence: TGTGCCAGCAGTACTAGCGGGGGGGCCACCCATGAGCAGTTCTTC.

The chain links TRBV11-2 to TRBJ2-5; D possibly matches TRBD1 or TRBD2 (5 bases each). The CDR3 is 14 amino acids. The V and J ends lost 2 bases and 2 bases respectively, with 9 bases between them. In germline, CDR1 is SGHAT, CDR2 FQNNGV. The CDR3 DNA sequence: TGTGCCAGCAGCTTATTTGAGGGGCAAGAGACCCAGTACTTC. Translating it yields CASSLFEGQETQYF.

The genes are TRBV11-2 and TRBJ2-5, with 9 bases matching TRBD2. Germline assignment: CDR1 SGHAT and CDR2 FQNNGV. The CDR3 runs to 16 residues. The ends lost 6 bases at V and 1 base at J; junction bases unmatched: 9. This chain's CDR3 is CASRLGTSQAQETQYF. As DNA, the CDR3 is TGTGCCAGCAGGTTGGGGACTAGCCAAGCCCAAGAGACCCAGTACTTC.

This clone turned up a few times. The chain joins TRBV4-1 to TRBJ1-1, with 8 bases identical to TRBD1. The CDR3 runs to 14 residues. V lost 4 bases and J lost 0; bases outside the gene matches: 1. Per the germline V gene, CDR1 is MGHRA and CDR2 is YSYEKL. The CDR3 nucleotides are TGCGCCAGCAGCCTGGACAGGGTGAACACTGAAGCTTTCTTT. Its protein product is CASSLDRVNTEAFF.

In nucleotides, the CDR3 is TGTGCCAGCAGTGCGATCCGGGACTCCTATGGCTACACCTTC. This translates into CASSAIRDSYGYTF. V gene TRBV6-5 combines with J gene TRBJ1-2; TRBD1 might be the D (5 bases). Germline V gene data show CDR1 as MNHEY and CDR2 as SVGAGI. The CDR3 length is 14 residues. V lost 5 bases to trimming and J lost 4 bases, with 14 bases between them.

CDR3 DNA: TGTGCCACCAGTAGACAGGAGAACACTGAAGCTTTCTTT. Translated: CATSRQENTEAFF. The V and J genes are TRBV14 and TRBJ1-1; perhaps TRBD1 as D (6 bases). Trimming took 10 bases from V and 1 from J, leaving 13 bases between them. This CDR3 region has 13 residues. Germline V CDR1 and CDR2: SGHDN, FVKESK.

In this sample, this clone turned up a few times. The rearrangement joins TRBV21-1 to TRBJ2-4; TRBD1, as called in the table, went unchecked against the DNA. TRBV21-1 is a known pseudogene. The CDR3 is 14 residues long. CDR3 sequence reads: CASKDRGAKNIQYF. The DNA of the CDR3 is TGTGCCAGCAAAGACAGGGGGGCCAAAAACATTCAGTACTTC.

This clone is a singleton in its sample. Here the CDR3 reads CASRDTYEQYF. In DNA form, the CDR3 reads TGTGCCAGCAGGGATACCTACGAGCAGTACTTC. This chain links TRBV2 with TRBJ2-7; D remains unclear. The germline CDR1 and CDR2 sequences are SNHLY and FYNNEI. The CDR3 is 11 amino acids. The V and J ends lost 6 bases and 2 bases respectively, with 5 bases between them.

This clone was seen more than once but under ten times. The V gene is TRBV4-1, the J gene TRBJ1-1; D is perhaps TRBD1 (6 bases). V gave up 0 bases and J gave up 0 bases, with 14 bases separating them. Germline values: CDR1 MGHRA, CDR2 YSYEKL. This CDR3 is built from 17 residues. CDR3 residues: CASSQEPDQGMNTEAFF. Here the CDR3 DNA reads TGCGCCAGCAGCCAAGAACCCGACCAGGGGATGAACACTGAAGCTTTCTTT.

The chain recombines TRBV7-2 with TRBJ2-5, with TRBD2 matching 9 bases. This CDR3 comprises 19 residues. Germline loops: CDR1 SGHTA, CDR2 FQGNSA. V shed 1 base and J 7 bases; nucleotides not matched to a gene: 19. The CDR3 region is CASSLESSGTLAGPGTQYF. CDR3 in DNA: TGTGCCAGCAGCTTAGAGTCTTCGGGGACTCTAGCGGGACCCGGGACCCAGTACTTC.

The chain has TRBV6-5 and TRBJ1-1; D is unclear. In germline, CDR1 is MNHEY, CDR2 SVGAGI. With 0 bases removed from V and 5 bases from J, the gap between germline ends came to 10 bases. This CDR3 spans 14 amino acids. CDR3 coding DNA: TGTGCCAGCAGTTACTCGTCTTTTGCGACTGAAGCTTTCTTT. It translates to CASSYSSFATEAFF.